This TCR beta chain was identified in a study of blood T cell repertoires in COVID-19. V lost 5 bases to trimming and J lost 3 bases; unmatched junction nucleotides: 2. Germline loops: CDR1 ENHRY, CDR2 SYGVKD. This CDR3 spans 15 amino acids. Here immunoSEQ multiplex PCR was the method, and the copy in TCRdb shows in-frame clones only, minus some. This table has 30,000 or so clones, roughly nine tenths appearing once. Sequencing was done on a sample of peripheral blood. The origin of this receptor is a human donor in a cohort sampled during active COVID-19. V usage is TRBV10-3 and J usage is TRBJ2-2; 11 bases map to TRBD1. CDR3 sequence: CAISRTGGDTGELFF. As DNA, the CDR3 is TGTGCCATCAGTCGGACAGGGGGCGACACCGGGGAGCTGTTTTTT.